The 12 T cell receptor beta chains below all came from one sample that was sequenced in a study of blood T cell repertoires in COVID-19. The repertoire was sequenced with immunoSEQ multiplex PCR; TCRdb's copy has only in-frame clones and lacks some. The sample holds some 170,000 clones; 81% are singletons and the top ten take approximately 9.9%. The specimen was peripheral blood. The receptors derive from a man aged 60 to 69 with active or convalescent COVID-19.

This clone has only a few counts. This clone may be a read error of a much larger clone one base away. The V call is TRBV6-1, the J call TRBJ1-2, with 7 bases identical to TRBD1. CDR3 length: 17 residues. Per germline, CDR1 MNHNS and CDR2 SASEGT. J gave up 5 bases and V 3 bases, and 15 bases lay outside the gene matches. The CDR3 loop is CASSDAIGGAGGYGYTF. The CDR3 coding sequence is TGTGCCAGCAGTGACGCGATCGGGGGGGCAGGGGGATATGGCTACACCTTC.

This chain joins TRBV19 and TRBJ2-7, with 7 bases identical to TRBD1. The V gene end was trimmed by 6 bases and the J gene end by 2 bases; junction bases not matched to a gene: 7. CDR1 LNHDA and CDR2 SQIVND come from the germline V gene (reference sequence). This CDR3 region has 14 residues. The CDR3 spells CASSQGDRPYEQYF. The DNA for the CDR3 is TGTGCCAGTAGCCAGGGGGACCGACCCTACGAGCAGTACTTC. The full variable domain, completed using reference TRBV19 and TRBJ2-7, is DGGITQSPKYLFRKEGQNVTLSCEQNLNHDAMYWYRQDPGQGLRLIYYSQIVNDFQKGDIAEGYSVSREKKESFPLTVTSAQKNPTAFYLCASSQGDRPYEQYFGPGTRLTVT.

The J gene is TRBJ2-7, the V gene TRBV7-2; 7 nucleotides line up with TRBD2. Germline V gene sequence: CDR1 SGHTA, CDR2 FQGNSA. CDR3 size: 14 residues. With V trimmed by 4 bases and J by 6 bases, 9 bases remained unmatched. CDR3 coding DNA: TGTGCCAGCAGCTCCCAAAGGACTAGTGGCGAGCAGTACTTC. Its translation is CASSSQRTSGEQYF.

This chain joins TRBV28 and TRBJ2-2; 11 bases align to TRBD2. The CDR3 consists of 16 residues. The V segment lost 5 bases and the J segment 4 bases; nucleotides outside the gene matches: 6. Germline V gene lookup returns CDR1 MDHEN and CDR2 SYDVKM. CDR3 loop: CASSQLAGVSTGELFF. As DNA, the CDR3 is TGTGCCAGCAGTCAACTAGCGGGAGTGAGCACCGGGGAGCTGTTTTTT.

This clone was seen more than once but under ten times. The CDR3 reads CASRRGDRVVDTQYF. The CDR3 DNA follows: TGTGCCAGCAGGCGGGGGGACAGGGTTGTAGATACGCAGTATTTT. The chain combines TRBV27 with TRBJ2-3; D may be TRBD1 (9 bases). V lost 6 bases and J 5 bases, leaving 18 bases between the germline ends. Per the germline V gene, CDR1 is MNHEY and CDR2 is SMNVEV (reference sequence). CDR3 length: 15 amino acids.

The chain employs TRBV11-2 and TRBJ1-1; D remains ambiguous. The CDR3 runs to 14 residues. The germline V gene encodes CDR1 SGHAT and CDR2 FQNNGV. V was pared by 4 bases and J by 7 bases, with 16 bases between. The CDR3 nucleotides are TGTGCCAGCAGCTCGCGGGTCGGAGGTGGTGAAGCTTTCTTT. Translated, it gives CASSSRVGGGEAFF.

This clone was observed a handful of times. The chain couples TRBV9 to TRBJ1-2, with TRBD1 matching over 7 bases. This CDR3 has 15 residues. The V and J ends lost 3 bases and 8 bases, in that order; junction bases with no gene match: 13. The germline CDR1 and CDR2 sequences are SGDLS and YYNGEE. This CDR3 reads CASSGTRDSSLGYTF. DNA of the CDR3: TGTGCCAGCAGCGGAACCCGGGACAGTTCTTTGGGCTACACCTTC. The full variable domain, completed using reference TRBV9 and TRBJ1-2, is DSGVTQTPKHLITATGQRVTLRCSPRSGDLSVYWYQQSLDQGLQFLIQYYNGEERAKGNILERFSAQQFPDLHSELNLSSLELGDSALYFCASSGTRDSSLGYTFGSGTRLTVV.

This chain joins TRBV10-3 and TRBJ2-5; possible D gene TRBD1, 5 bases. Germline V gives CDR1 ENHRY, CDR2 SYGVKD. There are 13 residues in the CDR3. V was clipped by 7 bases and J by 2 bases, with 11 bases between them. In DNA form, the CDR3 reads TGTGCCATCAAAGGGGCCCATCAAGAGACCCAGTACTTC. It codes for CAIKGAHQETQYF.

This clone was seen only a few times. The CDR3 sequence is CASSENPNYSGNTIYF. The DNA for the CDR3 is TGTGCCAGCAGTGAAAACCCTAATTACTCTGGAAACACCATATATTTT. The chain links TRBV6-1 to TRBJ1-3; D remains unclear. This CDR3 has 16 amino acids. Trimming cost V 2 bases and J 0 bases, with 11 bases left between them. The germline gives CDR1 MNHNS, CDR2 SASEGT.

The rearrangement uses TRBV13 and TRBJ1-6, with 7 nucleotides matching TRBD1. Trimming removed 2 bases from V and 5 bases from J; junction bases left unmatched: 12. Per the germline V gene, CDR1 is PRHDT and CDR2 is FYEKMQ (reference sequence). The CDR3 spans 18 residues. The CDR3 spells CASSLRYPTGAHNSPLHF. The CDR3 DNA follows: TGTGCCAGCAGCTTACGATATCCAACAGGGGCTCATAATTCACCCCTCCACTTT.

The chain joins TRBV3-1 (or the pseudogene TRBV3-2) to TRBJ2-5; TRBD1 matches at 9 bases. The CDR3 extends over 16 amino acids. The V gene's germline CDR1 is LGHDT and CDR2 YNNKEL (reference sequence). V was clipped by 1 base and J by 4 bases; unmatched bases: 7. The CDR3 coding sequence is TGTGCCAGCAGCCAAGCAACGACAGGGGGTATAGAGACCCAGTACTTC. Translating it yields CASSQATTGGIETQYF.

The rearrangement uses TRBV3-1 (or the pseudogene TRBV3-2) and TRBJ1-6, with 7 bases that match TRBD1. Germline values: CDR1 LGHDT, CDR2 YNNKEL (reference sequence). The CDR3 has 14 residues. V lost 6 bases and J lost 6; bases outside the gene matches: 5. The CDR3 DNA follows: TGTGCCAGCAGTCACAGGGGCTTTAATTCACCCCTCCACTTT. Translated, it gives CASSHRGFNSPLHF.